The next 13 T cell receptor beta chains were all read from a single sample in a study of blood T cells in healthy people across ages. Combining a sample-barcoded 5' primer with a J-beta primer mix, a second PCR ran for 7 to 11 cycles. TCRdb redid the calling of the 5' RACE reads with MiXCR, one entry per CDR3 protein. This table has 750,000 to 850,000 distinct CDR3 sequences, roughly 25% appearing once. This sample was also put to use in a study of T cells of mothers and their children.

The sequencing sample was made of blood. The origin of the receptors is a boy aged 5-17 years in good health.

This clonotype appeared a few times. The chain has TRBV23-1 and TRBJ2-2, with a tentative D call TRBD2 (5 bases). TRBV23-1 is labeled an ORF, and its function is uncertain. V was clipped by 9 bases and J by 6 bases, with 8 bases between them. The CDR3 contains 11 residues. CDR3 sequence (DNA): TGCGCCAGACTAGACGCCGGGGAGCTGTTTTTT. It encodes CARLDAGELFF.

For the CDR3, the DNA is TGTGCCAGCAGTCCCCAGGGGTTCCTCTCCTACGAGCAGTACTTC. Encoded protein: CASSPQGFLSYEQYF. The rearrangement links TRBV28 to TRBJ2-7, with D perhaps TRBD1 (6 bases). Looked up from germline, CDR1 is MDHEN and CDR2 is SYDVKM. The CDR3 extends over 15 amino acids. Trimming took 5 bases from V and 0 from J, leaving 14 bases between them.

This rearrangement joins TRBV12-3 or TRBV12-4 to TRBJ2-7; D is perhaps TRBD2 (6 bases). CDR3 length equals 15 residues. The V end lost 6 bases, the J end lost 3 bases, and 18 bases lay between the germline ends. The CDR3: CASRSGLQPLYEQYF. DNA for the CDR3: TGTGCCAGCAGATCGGGACTGCAGCCTCTCTACGAGCAGTACTTC.

This chain uses TRBV29-1 with TRBJ1-1; no reliable D call. Germline values: CDR1 SQVTM, CDR2 ANQGSEA. Trimming took off 5 bases at V and 6 bases at J, with 16 bases between the two ends. The CDR3 runs 13 residues. CDR3 residues: CSVKARLGSEAFF. The CDR3 nucleotides are TGCAGCGTTAAAGCCAGGCTGGGATCTGAAGCTTTCTTT.

V is TRBV6-7 and J is TRBJ1-2; no reliable D call. TRBV6-7 carries the ORF label, with uncertain function. V gave up 6 bases and J gave up 2 bases, with 10 bases separating them. This CDR3 is built from 13 residues. DNA of the CDR3: TGTGCCAGCAGGAGGACTCAAAACTATGGCTACACCTTC. Translation: CASRRTQNYGYTF.

J is TRBJ2-7 and V is TRBV28, with 11 bases fitting TRBD2. The CDR3 is made up of 18 amino acids. V lost 2 bases to trimming and J lost 0 bases; unmatched junction nucleotides: 9. The germline gives CDR1 MDHEN, CDR2 SYDVKM. CDR3 nucleotides: TGTGCCAGCAGTTTAATGTGGCTGACTAGCGGGAACTCCTACGAGCAGTACTTC. It translates to CASSLMWLTSGNSYEQYF. The whole variable domain, filled in from reference TRBV28 and TRBJ2-7, reads DVKVTQSSRYLVKRTGEKVFLECVQDMDHENMFWYRQDPGLGLRLIYFSYDVKMKEKGDIPEGYSVSREKKERFSLILESASTNQTSMYLCASSLMWLTSGNSYEQYFGPGTRLTVT.

The chain joins TRBV24-1 to TRBJ1-2; tentatively, D is TRBD1 (6 bases). Trimming pared 3 bases from V and 4 bases from J, leaving 17 bases between. In germline, CDR1 is KGHDR, CDR2 SFDVKD. The CDR3 spans 16 residues. The CDR3, as DNA: TGTGCCACCAGTGATGCACCTGGACAGAGGGGCTATGGCTACACCTTC. Translated: CATSDAPGQRGYGYTF.

The chain links TRBV9 to TRBJ1-2, with D maybe TRBD1 (6 bases). The V end was cut by 4 bases, the J end by 3 bases, with 16 bases between. Germline V gene data show CDR1 as SGDLS and CDR2 as YYNGEE. The CDR3 consists of 15 residues. The CDR3 bases are TGTGCCAGCAGCTCCCGACAGGCTTCCTACTATGGCTACACCTTC. This sequence encodes CASSSRQASYYGYTF.

J is TRBJ2-7 and V is TRBV6-5; D may be TRBD1 or TRBD2 (5 bases each). Germline V gene lookup returns CDR1 MNHEY and CDR2 SVGAGI. V lost 0 bases and J lost 2, with 14 bases in between. There are 16 residues in the CDR3. CDR3 region: CASSYSRGTPAYEQYF. The CDR3 DNA is TGTGCCAGCAGTTACTCGAGGGGAACCCCAGCCTACGAGCAGTACTTC.

The chain has TRBV20-1 and TRBJ2-1; 8 bases line up with TRBD2. Looked up from germline, CDR1 is DFQATT and CDR2 is SNEGSKA (reference sequence). The trim removed 5 bases at V and 9 bases at J, leaving 12 bases unmatched. This CDR3 has 14 amino acids. CDR3 in DNA: TGCAGTGCTCCCGGGACTAGGGTCCGTGGTGAGCAGTTCTTC. Translation: CSAPGTRVRGEQFF.

This clonotype was detected only a few times. The rearrangement uses TRBV30 and TRBJ2-1; no firm D call. V was trimmed by 0 bases and J by 7 bases, leaving 4 bases between them. CDR3 length equals 11 residues. CDR1 is GTSNPN and CDR2 is SVGIG in the germline V gene (reference sequence). The CDR3 protein is CAWSVQNEQFF. For the CDR3, the DNA is TGTGCCTGGAGTGTACAGAATGAGCAGTTCTTC. The full variable domain, rest sourced from reference TRBV30 and TRBJ2-1, is SQTIHQWPATLVQPVGSPLSLECTVEGTSNPNLYWYRQAAGRGLQLLFYSVGIGQISSEVPQNLSASRPQDRQFILSSKKLLLSDSGFYLCAWSVQNEQFFGPGTRLTVL.

This clonotype was counted only a few times. The gene calls are TRBV28 and TRBJ1-4; D call uncertain. Trimming pared 7 bases from V and 2 bases from J, leaving 14 bases between. The CDR3 totals 15 residues. The germline gives CDR1 MDHEN, CDR2 SYDVKM. For the CDR3, the DNA is TGTGCCAGCACCCCAACGAGGGAGACTAATGAAAAACTGTTTTTT. Its protein is CASTPTRETNEKLFF.

This clonotype was seen repeatedly, ten times or more. V and J are TRBV29-1 and TRBJ1-4; D ambiguous. CDR1 is SQVTM and CDR2 is ANQGSEA in the germline V gene. Trimming shortened V by 4 bases and J by 4 bases, and 7 bases separated the two germline ends. CDR3 length: 12 amino acids. CDR3 nucleotides: TGCAGCGTTGTTTCGGGTAATGAAAAACTGTTTTTT. Translation: CSVVSGNEKLFF.